This TCR beta chain is from a study of blood T cell repertoires in COVID-19. Whole-study context: Donors in the United States, Italy and Spain gave samples during acute or convalescent COVID-19.

Sequenced by immunoSEQ multiplex PCR; TCRdb stores in-frame clones only, minus some. This sample has 150,000 to 200,000 clones, with roughly four fifths found just once. V trimming: 1 base; J trimming: 1 base; junction bases outside the gene matches: 4. The germline CDR1 and CDR2 sequences are SGHDN and FVKESK. CDR3 length equals 17 residues. This TCR came from an older woman with COVID-19, enrolled during active disease. Sequencing used peripheral blood. The chain has TRBV14 and TRBJ2-5; 12 bases agree with TRBD2. This CDR3 reads CASSQGLTSGSQETQYF. For the CDR3, the DNA is TGTGCCAGCAGCCAAGGATTGACTAGCGGGAGCCAAGAGACCCAGTACTTC.